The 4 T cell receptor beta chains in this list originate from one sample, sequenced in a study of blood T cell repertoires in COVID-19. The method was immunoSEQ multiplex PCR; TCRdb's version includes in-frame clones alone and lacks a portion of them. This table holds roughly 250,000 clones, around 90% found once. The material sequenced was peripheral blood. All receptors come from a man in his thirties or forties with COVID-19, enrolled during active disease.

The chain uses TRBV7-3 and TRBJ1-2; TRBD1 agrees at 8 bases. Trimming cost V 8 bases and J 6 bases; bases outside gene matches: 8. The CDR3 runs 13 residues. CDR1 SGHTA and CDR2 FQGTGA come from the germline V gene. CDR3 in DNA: TGTGCCAGCGGAACGGACAGGGAACATGGCTACACCTTC. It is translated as CASGTDREHGYTF. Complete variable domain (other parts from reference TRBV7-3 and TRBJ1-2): GAGVSQTPSNKVTEKGKYVELRCDPISGHTALYWYRQSLGQGPEFLIYFQGTGAADDSGLPNDRFFAVRPEGSVSTLKIQRTERGDSAVYLCASGTDREHGYTFGSGTRLTVV.

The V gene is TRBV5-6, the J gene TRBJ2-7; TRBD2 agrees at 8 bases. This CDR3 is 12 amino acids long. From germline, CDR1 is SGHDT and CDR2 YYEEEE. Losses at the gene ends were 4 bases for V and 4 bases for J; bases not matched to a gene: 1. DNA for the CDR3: TGTGCCAGCAGCCCGGGGGGGTACGAGCAGTACTTC. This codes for CASSPGGYEQYF.

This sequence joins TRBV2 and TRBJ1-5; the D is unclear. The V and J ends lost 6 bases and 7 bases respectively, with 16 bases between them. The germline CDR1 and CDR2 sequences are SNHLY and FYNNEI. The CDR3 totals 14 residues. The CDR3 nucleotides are TGTGCCAGCAGCCCCACATCGCTTACCCAGCCCCAGCATTTT. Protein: CASSPTSLTQPQHF.

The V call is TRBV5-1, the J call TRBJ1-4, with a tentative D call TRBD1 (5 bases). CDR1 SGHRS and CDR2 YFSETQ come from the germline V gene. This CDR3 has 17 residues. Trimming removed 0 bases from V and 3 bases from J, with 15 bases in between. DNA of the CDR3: TGCGCCAGCAGCTTGGGGTTCGACAGAACAGCTAATGAAAAACTGTTTTTT. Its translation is CASSLGFDRTANEKLFF.